These 11 T cell receptor beta chains originate from one sample sequenced in a study of T cell responses to AZD1222 COVID-19 vaccine (dated by TCRdb to the early 2020s). According to the study, the label for this sample's time point signals: about 28 days (+/-7) after the second vaccine dose. The library was produced with the immunoSEQ multiplex PCR assay. TCRdb obtained this table from immuneACCESS and retained in-frame rearrangements with V and J assigned. These tables miss some clones; where compared with another copy, unresolved V genes account for less than half of the shortfall, and the remainder is unexplained. A total of roughly 180,000 clones appear in this sample, under 95% of them only once. Of the sample, roughly 1.7% falls within the top ten clones. Sequencing used peripheral blood, obtained 28 days after the second AZD1222 dose. All receptors derive from an adult who received the AZD1222 COVID-19 vaccine.

CDR3 sequence reads: CASGLVRLTGPGTEAFF. In DNA, the CDR3 is TGTGCTAGTGGTTTGGTACGATTAACAGGTCCGGGGACTGAAGCTTTCTTT. The rearrangement joins TRBV12-5 to TRBJ1-1, with a possible D match to TRBD1 (5 bases). This CDR3 spans 17 amino acids. V was clipped by 0 bases and J by 5 bases, with 19 bases between them. CDR1 LGHNT and CDR2 FRNRAP come from the germline V gene.

The table lists this clone with a count of one. The rearrangement links TRBV4-1 to TRBJ2-5; 12 bases map to TRBD2. The V and J ends lost 1 base and 4 bases, in that order; junction bases with no gene match: 7. The CDR3 has 17 residues. Germline CDR1 is MGHRA and CDR2 is YSYEKL. CDR3 sequence reads: CASSQVMTSGSRETQYF. The DNA of the CDR3 is TGCGCCAGCAGCCAAGTTATGACTAGCGGGAGCCGAGAGACCCAGTACTTC.

This chain connects TRBV3-1 (or the pseudogene TRBV3-2) to TRBJ1-5; D not resolved. The CDR3 consists of 18 residues. CDR1 LGHDT and CDR2 YNNKEL come from the germline V gene (reference sequence). Trimming stripped 0 bases from V and 1 base from J, with 16 bases between. CDR3 DNA sequence: TGTGCCAGCAGCCAAGATCTCGAAACCTACAGAAGCAATCAGCCCCAGCATTTT. This encodes CASSQDLETYRSNQPQHF.

CDR3: CASRPIQPYEQYF. For the CDR3, the DNA is TGTGCCAGCAGACCTATACAGCCCTACGAGCAGTACTTC. The rearrangement links TRBV7-2 to TRBJ2-7; D unresolved. V lost 6 bases to trimming and J lost 2 bases, with 11 bases between them. The CDR3 has 13 residues. Germline V gives CDR1 SGHTA, CDR2 FQGNSA.

V and J are TRBV10-1 and TRBJ2-7; D is undetermined. Germline CDR1 and CDR2: WNHNN and SYGVQD (reference sequence). CDR3 size: 13 residues. The germline V and J ends were trimmed by 3 bases and 1 base, with 7 bases remaining between them. This CDR3 is CASSESGSYEQYF. CDR3 sequence (DNA): TGCGCCAGCAGTGAATCCGGATCCTACGAGCAGTACTTC.

This chain uses TRBV28 with TRBJ1-1; no clear D gene. Trimming removed 7 bases at V and 5 bases at J, with 17 bases between. The V gene's germline CDR1 is MDHEN and CDR2 SYDVKM. The CDR3 is made up of 14 amino acids. CDR3 protein: CASNLDGEGTEAFF. CDR3 nucleotide sequence: TGTGCCAGCAACCTGGACGGAGAGGGAACTGAAGCTTTCTTT.

The chain is built from TRBV19 and TRBJ1-6; a possible D gene is TRBD1 (6 bases). Germline CDR1 reads LNHDA; CDR2 reads SQIVND (reference sequence). V was trimmed by 7 bases and J by 2 bases, leaving 15 bases between them. The CDR3 consists of 16 residues. In DNA form, the CDR3 reads TGTGCCAGTACCAATTTCGGGGGGCCCTATAATTCACCCCTCCACTTT. Protein product: CASTNFGGPYNSPLHF.

CDR3 amino acids: CATSGRGWSSGANVLTF. The CDR3, as DNA: TGTGCCACCAGCGGACGGGGATGGTCCTCTGGGGCCAACGTCCTGACTTTC. The chain is built from TRBV15 and TRBJ2-6, with a tentative D call TRBD2 (5 bases). The CDR3 extends over 17 amino acids. The germline V gene encodes CDR1 LNHNV and CDR2 YYDKDF (reference sequence). V was trimmed by 5 bases and J by 0 bases, leaving 14 bases between them.

V usage is TRBV6-5 and J usage is TRBJ1-2; no reliable D call. Germline CDR1 MNHEY, CDR2 SVGAGI. The V and J ends lost 7 bases and 7 bases respectively, with 22 bases between them. This CDR3 spans 15 amino acids. The CDR3 sequence is CASTIETPRAGGYTF. The DNA of the CDR3 is TGTGCCAGCACTATCGAAACTCCCAGAGCAGGTGGCTACACCTTC.

Notes on this clone: Other DNA variants within this sample encode the same CDR3. The chain joins TRBV5-1 to TRBJ1-3; D uncertain. The germline V gene has CDR1 SGHRS and CDR2 YFSETQ. V was pared by 0 bases and J by 2 bases, with 6 bases between. The CDR3 is made up of 14 amino acids. CDR3 loop: CASSLGGTGNTIYF. In nucleotides, the CDR3 is TGCGCCAGCAGCTTGGGTGGAACTGGAAACACCATATATTTT.

The chain combines TRBV7-9 with TRBJ1-1; D is uncertain. Germline lookup yields CDR1 SEHNR and CDR2 FQNEAQ (reference sequence). CDR3 size: 16 residues. The germline V and J ends were trimmed by 4 bases and 0 bases, with 15 bases remaining between them. The CDR3 here is CASSSKTGRMNTEAFF. CDR3 coding DNA: TGTGCCAGCAGCTCAAAAACGGGCAGGATGAACACTGAAGCTTTCTTT.